The 15 T cell receptor beta chains presented below share a single source sample, sequenced in a study of shared clonotypes between healthy human individuals. Only CD45RO-negative cells positively selected for CCR7 counted as naive CD8 cells, so terminally differentiated effector memory CD45RA+ cells were excluded. Clones were read by immunoSEQ multiplex PCR, and TCRdb kept only the in-frame ones, dropping some. The sample comprises millions of clones, approximately 95% of which are singletons, and more than 0.95% rests with the top ten. Sequencing was carried out using naive CD8+ T cells sorted from blood. The receptors were sampled from a man in his late teens or twenties in good health.

This rearrangement joins TRBV4-1 to TRBJ1-4, with 7 bases identical to TRBD1. With 0 bases clipped from V and 8 bases from J, the junction kept 6 bases outside the gene matches. The CDR3 has 15 residues. Germline CDR1 reads MGHRA; CDR2 reads YSYEKL. CDR3 sequence: CASSQDTGEEEKLFF. DNA for the CDR3: TGCGCCAGCAGCCAAGACACAGGGGAAGAGGAAAAACTGTTTTTT.

The chain recombines TRBV7-2 with TRBJ2-3, with D unresolved. V was trimmed by 2 bases and J by 2 bases, leaving 8 bases between them. The CDR3 consists of 14 residues. Germline V gives CDR1 SGHTA, CDR2 FQGNSA. The CDR3 loop reads CASSLFLFTDTQYF. The CDR3 nucleotides are TGTGCCAGCAGCTTATTCCTTTTCACAGATACGCAGTATTTT.

V and J are TRBV19 and TRBJ2-6, with unresolved D. Germline CDR1 reads LNHDA; CDR2 reads SQIVND (reference sequence). V lost 5 bases, J lost 0 bases, and 17 bases lay in between. The CDR3 has 18 amino acids. CDR3 bases: TGTGCCAGTAGTCCACCGATCGGGCGCTACTCTGGGGCCAACGTCCTGACTTTC. Amino acid sequence: CASSPPIGRYSGANVLTF.

The gene calls are TRBV30 and TRBJ2-2; D remains ambiguous. V was pared by 0 bases and J by 6 bases, with 11 bases between. Germline assignment: CDR1 GTSNPN and CDR2 SVGIG (reference sequence). The CDR3 consists of 14 residues. In nucleotides, the CDR3 is TGTGCCTGGAGTGTATTCGGACCCGCCGGGGAGCTGTTTTTT. Translating it yields CAWSVFGPAGELFF.

The V gene is TRBV4-3, the J gene TRBJ1-1; possible D gene TRBD1, 5 bases. Germline CDR1 LGHNA, CDR2 YSLEER. Between the trimmed V and J ends, which lost 4 bases and 0 bases, there was a span of 12 bases. CDR3 length: 15 residues. The CDR3 coding sequence is TGCGCCAGCAGCCCTAGGGGCACACTGAACACTGAAGCTTTCTTT. Translated: CASSPRGTLNTEAFF.

The chain combines TRBV2 with TRBJ2-1; D is unclear. Germline CDR1 is SNHLY and CDR2 is FYNNEI. V was shortened by 7 bases and J by 2 bases, with 9 bases between the two germline ends. This CDR3 spans 13 amino acids. The CDR3 loop reads CASTQVTYNEQFF. CDR3 DNA: TGTGCCAGCACCCAGGTCACCTACAATGAGCAGTTCTTC.

This clone occurred once. The chain is built from TRBV18 and TRBJ1-2; no firm D call. This CDR3 spans 13 amino acids. V lost 3 bases and J lost 7, with 12 bases in between. Germline V gene data show CDR1 as KGHSH and CDR2 as LQKENI. The CDR3 sequence: CASSPPTGVGYTF. In DNA, the CDR3 is TGTGCCAGCTCACCCCCGACGGGCGTTGGCTACACCTTC. The full variable domain, rest sourced from reference TRBV18 and TRBJ1-2, is NAGVMQNPRHLVRRRGQEARLRCSPMKGHSHVYWYRQLPEEGLKFMVYLQKENIIDESGMPKERFSAEFPKEGPSILRIQQVVRGDSAAYFCASSPPTGVGYTFGSGTRLTVV.

This clone was detected once. This rearrangement joins TRBV9 to TRBJ2-7; TRBD1 matches at 7 bases. The CDR3 spans 14 residues. Germline CDR1 SGDLS, CDR2 YYNGEE. The J segment lost 2 bases and the V segment lost 3 bases, leaving 5 bases of the junction unmatched. The CDR3 region has the DNA TGTGCCAGCAGCGCGGGACAGAGCACCTACGAGCAGTACTTC. It codes for CASSAGQSTYEQYF.

This rearrangement joins TRBV4-1 to TRBJ1-2; TRBD1 matches 12 bases. After removal of 5 bases from V and 4 bases from J, the junction contained 14 bases not matched to a gene. Germline CDR1 is MGHRA and CDR2 is YSYEKL. The CDR3 runs 18 residues. The CDR3: CASSSRETGTGGSYGYTF. The CDR3 coding sequence is TGCGCCAGCAGCAGCCGGGAGACCGGGACAGGGGGCTCCTATGGCTACACCTTC.

This clone was detected only a few times. The chain employs TRBV5-4 and TRBJ1-6; 9 nucleotides line up with TRBD1. CDR3 length: 16 amino acids. Germline V CDR1 and CDR2: SGHNT, YYREEE (reference sequence). With V trimmed by 3 bases and J by 8 bases, 9 bases remained unmatched. CDR3 DNA sequence: TGTGCCAGCAGCTCTAGAGCCGGGACAGGGTATTCACCCCTCCACTTT. It yields the protein CASSSRAGTGYSPLHF. Complete variable domain (other parts from reference TRBV5-4 and TRBJ1-6): ETGVTQSPTHLIKTRGQQVTLRCSSQSGHNTVSWYQQALGQGPQFIFQYYREEENGRGNFPPRFSGLQFPNYSSELNVNALELDDSALYLCASSSRAGTGYSPLHFGNGTRLTVT.

The V gene is TRBV6-5, the J gene TRBJ2-1, with D possibly matching TRBD1 (5 bases). Germline values: CDR1 MNHEY, CDR2 SVGAGI. V was shortened by 0 bases and J by 7 bases, with 16 bases between the two germline ends. This CDR3 is 16 amino acids long. CDR3 in DNA: TGTGCCAGCAGTTACTCTGCAGGGCATGTTATTAATGAGCAGTTCTTC. The encoded protein is CASSYSAGHVINEQFF.

The chain links TRBV30 to TRBJ2-2, with D uncertain. CDR3 size: 12 residues. Germline CDR1 GTSNPN, CDR2 SVGIG (reference sequence). The germline V and J ends were trimmed by 4 bases and 4 bases, with 7 bases remaining between them. Here the CDR3 reads CAWNWGTGELFF. The CDR3 DNA reads as TGTGCCTGGAATTGGGGCACCGGGGAGCTGTTTTTT.

This clone has a single count. The DNA is omitted, as the CDR3 cannot be located on it reliably, and the CDR3 follows TCRdb's listing. The chain joins TRBV11-2 to TRBJ1-1. Per the germline V gene, CDR1 is SGHAT and CDR2 is FQNNGV. The CDR3 numbers 16 amino acids, ends counted. The CDR3 spells CASSLGVSLLGGQAFF.

Of note for this clone: This sample includes further DNA sequences coding for the same CDR3. The chain uses TRBV6-5 and TRBJ1-1; the D gene is possibly TRBD1 (6 bases). CDR1 is MNHEY, CDR2 SVGAGI, per germline. There are 14 residues in the CDR3. V was cut by 2 bases and J by 4 bases, with 11 bases left in between. In DNA, the CDR3 is TGTGCCAGCAGTTACGGGGGCCCCGGCACTGAAGCTTTCTTT. Translating gives CASSYGGPGTEAFF.

The chain couples TRBV7-3 to TRBJ2-3, with D possibly being TRBD1 (5 bases). Trimming shortened V by 5 bases and J by 0 bases, and 12 bases separated the two germline ends. The germline V gene has CDR1 SGHTA and CDR2 FQGTGA. The CDR3 sequence is 15 residues long. This chain's CDR3 is CASSGQGQSTDTQYF. CDR3 coding DNA: TGTGCCAGCAGCGGCCAGGGTCAGAGCACAGATACGCAGTATTTT.